The entry below describes one T cell receptor beta chain. Antigen unknown. This sample was included in a study of T cell responses to AZD1222 COVID-19 vaccine. Findings of the study overall: The CD4 TCRs associated with vaccination extended across spike and predominated at 160-218 and 743-854. In the spike-specific TCR repertoire, nearly half reportedly target unmutated variant regions. Clonal diversity may have been underestimated in mostly white British donors.

Germline CDR1 reads SGHAT; CDR2 reads FQNNGV. The CDR3 extends over 11 amino acids. V shed 5 bases and J shed 13 bases, with 11 bases lying between them. Libraries were prepared by immunoSEQ multiplex PCR; TCRdb keeps only in-frame clonotypes and omits some of them. The repertoire holds over 150,000 clones, with 80% to 90% as singletons. The V and J genes are TRBV11-2 and TRBJ1-4; tentatively, D is TRBD1 (6 bases). The sequence came from an adult in good health. Material: peripheral blood, obtained on day 0 of AZD1222 vaccination. In nucleotides, the CDR3 is TGTGCCAGCAGCCCAGGGGTGGGACTGTTTTTT. It is translated as CASSPGVGLFF.